This T cell receptor (beta chain) was sequenced for a study of T cell repertoires in cytomegalovirus infection. Whole-study context: It was recently identified HLA-C-restricted and well-studied HLA-B-restricted CMV epitopes that the study used.

TCRdb used MiXCR to reprocess the reads, holding one entry per CDR3 protein. This table holds fewer than 650,000 distinct CDR3 sequences, 40% found once. Notes on the study in general: Adding up the frequency of public TCR beta families identified people who carried CMV plus the relevant HLA.

Points on this clonotype: Its antigen is not identified.

V gave up 7 bases and J gave up 5 bases, with 21 bases separating them. The CDR3 spans 15 residues. CDR1 and CDR2 from the germline V gene are MNHNS and SASEGT. The sequence was collected from a human donor in good health (CMV status not recorded). Some clones in this sample may be carry-over from other donors' samples. V is TRBV6-1 and J is TRBJ2-7; a weak D match, TRBD2 (6 bases). This sample comprised cultured PBMCs, obtained from culture after CMV antigen stimulation. The CDR3 region is CASTPRGLAYNEQYF. The CDR3 coding sequence is TGTGCCAGCACCCCCCGGGGTCTAGCGTACAACGAGCAGTACTTC.